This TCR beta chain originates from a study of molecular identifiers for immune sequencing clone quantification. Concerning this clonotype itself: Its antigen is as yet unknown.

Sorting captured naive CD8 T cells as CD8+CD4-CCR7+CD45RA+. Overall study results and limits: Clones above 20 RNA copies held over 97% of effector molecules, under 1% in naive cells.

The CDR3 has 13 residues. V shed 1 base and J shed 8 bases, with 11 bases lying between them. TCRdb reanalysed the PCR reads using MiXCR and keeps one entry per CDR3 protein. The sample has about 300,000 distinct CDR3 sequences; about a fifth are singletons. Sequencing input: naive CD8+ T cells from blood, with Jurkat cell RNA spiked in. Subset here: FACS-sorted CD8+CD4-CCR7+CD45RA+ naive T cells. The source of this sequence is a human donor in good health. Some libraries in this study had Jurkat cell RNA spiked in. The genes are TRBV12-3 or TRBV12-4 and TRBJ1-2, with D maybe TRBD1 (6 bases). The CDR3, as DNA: TGTGCCAGCAGTTTAGAGAGGGGGGGCGGCTACACCTTC. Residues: CASSLERGGGYTF.